This is a list of T cell receptor beta chains from one sample in a study of blood T cell repertoires in COVID-19. The assay was immunoSEQ multiplex PCR, and TCRdb's table has in-frame clones only and misses some. Found here are 200,000 to 300,000 clones, 87% of them singletons; the top ten hold 2% to 2.5%. Sample: peripheral blood. These receptors all come from a woman aged 45-65 years with acute or convalescent COVID-19. CDR3s include the opening cysteine and the closing phenylalanine or tryptophan. A D gene is named only where the DNA matches it firmly. Some rows mark clone size as missing; the rest say once, few, many or name a class of expanded clone.

-	TRBV24-1	TRBJ2-1	-	16	TGTGCCACCAGTGATTTGGGAGCCCACTCCTACAATGAGCAGTTCTTC	CATSDLGAHSYNEQFF
-	TRBV19	TRBJ1-1	-	15	TGTGCCAGTAGTATGATGGGCAGTCTGAACACTGAAGCTTTCTTT	CASSMMGSLNTEAFF
TRBD1	TRBV5-1	TRBJ2-1	few	15	TGCGCCAGCAGCTCGGACAGGGGCGCCTACAATGAGCAGTTCTTC	CASSSDRGAYNEQFF
-	TRBV4-1	TRBJ2-7	-	16	TGCGCCAGCAGCCAAGGGGGGAGGAGTTTCTCGTACGAGCAGTACTTC	CASSQGGRSFSYEQYF
-	TRBV2	TRBJ1-1	-	12	TGTGCCAGCAAGCGAACGAACACTGAAGCTTTCTTT	CASKRTNTEAFF
TRBD1	TRBV4-1	TRBJ1-3	-	18	TGCGCCAGCAGCCGAGGACAGGGGCCCCAAGCTTCTGGAAACACCATATATTTT	CASSRGQGPQASGNTIYF
-	TRBV19	TRBJ1-4	-	15	TGTGCCAGTAAGGAGTCGGGAGGAACTAATGAAAAACTGTTTTTT	CASKESGGTNEKLFF
-	TRBV18	TRBJ1-4	-	17	TGTGCCAGCTCACCACCGTGGGGGGTGTCGACTAATGAAAAACTGTTTTTT	CASSPPWGVSTNEKLFF
TRBD1	TRBV18	TRBJ1-1	-	15	TGTGCCAGCTCACCACCGAACAGGGGGCAAACTGAAGCTTTCTTT	CASSPPNRGQTEAFF
TRBD1	TRBV5-1	TRBJ2-6	-	17	TGCGCCAGCAGCTTTACAGGGGTGATTTCTGGGGCCAACGTCCTGACTTTC	CASSFTGVISGANVLTF
TRBD1	TRBV6-5	TRBJ1-1	-	16	TGTGCCAGCAGTTACGCCGGGACAGGGTCATACACTGAAGCTTTCTTT	CASSYAGTGSYTEAFF
TRBD1	TRBV28	TRBJ1-5	-	20	TGTGCCAGCAGTTTTCCACTACCGGGACAGGGCCTTTATAGCAATCAGCCCCAGCATTTT	CASSFPLPGQGLYSNQPQHF
-	TRBV30	TRBJ2-3	-	14	TGTGCCTGTATACAGAAATTTCGCACAGATACGCAGTATTTT	CACIQKFRTDTQYF
-	TRBV28	TRBJ2-1	-	19	TGTGCCAGCTCCCGGAGGAGGTGGGGTTCAAGCAGCAAATACAATGAGCAGTTCTTC	CASSRRRWGSSSKYNEQFF
TRBD1	TRBV2	TRBJ2-7	-	13	TGTGCCAGCAGTGAAGCGCCACAGGGGAAGCAGTACTTC	CASSEAPQGKQYF